Here is one T cell receptor beta chain with its context. The antigen is not known. The data derive from a study of T cell responses to AZD1222 COVID-19 vaccine. Using immunoSEQ multiplex PCR, the repertoire was profiled, and TCRdb retains in-frame clones only, with some absent. The sample has roughly 120,000 clones, roughly 90% seen once; the top ten hold roughly 7.9%. The CDR3 runs to 12 residues. Trimming took 7 bases from V and 8 from J, leaving 11 bases between them. CDR1 is SGHAT and CDR2 is FQNNGV in the germline V gene. Points from the study as a whole: Two doses of AZD1222 preceded a rise in Spike-specific TCR breadth and depth. Donors were chiefly white British, with a greater number of females, and clonal diversity was perhaps underestimated. Unmutated variant regions are reportedly targeted by nearly half of spike-specific TCRs.

This specimen consisted of peripheral blood, obtained 28 days after the second AZD1222 dose. This sequence joins TRBV11-2 and TRBJ1-4; TRBD1 is a possible D gene (6 bases). This sequence was found in an adult who received the AZD1222 COVID-19 vaccine. CDR3 DNA sequence: TGTGCCAGCACCCTTCAGGGGGAAAAACTGTTTTTT. Translated, it gives CASTLQGEKLFF.